Listed here are 20 T cell receptor beta chains from one sample, sequenced in a study of technical replicates of blood from several donors. Using immunoSEQ multiplex PCR, the repertoire was profiled, and TCRdb retains in-frame clones only, with some absent. This table holds tens of thousands of clones, roughly 96% found once. Material for sequencing was T cells isolated from PBMCs. Source of these receptors: a human donor in good health.

The J gene is TRBJ2-7, the V gene TRBV19; 9 nucleotides line up with TRBD1. Germline trimming cut 5 bases from V and 1 base from J; bases unmatched to any gene: 9. CDR1 and CDR2 from the germline V gene are LNHDA and SQIVND (reference sequence). This CDR3 is 16 amino acids long. The CDR3 here is CASSLRGGTGSYEQYF. The CDR3 nucleotides are TGTGCCAGTAGTCTCAGGGGCGGGACAGGGTCCTACGAGCAGTACTTC.

The chain has TRBV7-8 and TRBJ2-5, with D tentatively TRBD2 (6 bases). This CDR3 is 15 amino acids long. The germline V gene encodes CDR1 SGHVS and CDR2 FQNEAQ. The germline V and J ends were trimmed by 4 bases and 6 bases, with 18 bases remaining between them. The CDR3 spells CASSWERGIMKTQYF. In nucleotides, the CDR3 is TGTGCCAGCAGCTGGGAACGGGGGATCATGAAGACCCAGTACTTC.

The V and J genes are TRBV7-9 and TRBJ1-4, with D possibly being TRBD1 (5 bases). The CDR3 totals 13 residues. V was shortened by 6 bases and J by 6 bases, with 11 bases between the two germline ends. Germline V gives CDR1 SEHNR, CDR2 FQNEAQ (reference sequence). The CDR3: CASRLGGDEKLFF. DNA for the CDR3: TGTGCCAGCAGATTGGGGGGTGATGAAAAACTGTTTTTT.

The rearrangement uses TRBV6-1 and TRBJ2-5; possible D gene TRBD2, 6 bases. Germline V gene lookup returns CDR1 MNHNS and CDR2 SASEGT. This CDR3 region has 17 residues. V lost 4 bases and J 4 bases, leaving 22 bases between the germline ends. The CDR3 nucleotides are TGTGCCAGCAGTGCCTACGGGGTGTGGGGAGGTGGAGAGACCCAGTACTTC. Protein: CASSAYGVWGGGETQYF.

The chain uses TRBV9 and TRBJ2-1; TRBD2 matches at 13 bases. The CDR3 sequence is 17 residues long. V gave up 3 bases and J gave up 0 bases; unmatched junction bases: 3. Germline V CDR1 and CDR2: SGDLS, YYNGEE. The CDR3 here is CASSAWTSGSSYNEQFF. The DNA of the CDR3 is TGTGCCAGCAGCGCTTGGACTAGCGGGAGCTCCTACAATGAGCAGTTCTTC.

The CDR3 reads CASSLEPGGSGNTIYF. The CDR3 DNA is TGCGCCAGCAGCTTGGAACCTGGCGGCTCTGGAAACACCATATATTTT. The rearrangement joins TRBV5-1 to TRBJ1-3; D call uncertain. Trimming took 0 bases from V and 0 from J, leaving 10 bases between them. From germline, CDR1 is SGHRS and CDR2 YFSETQ. CDR3 size: 16 residues.

This clone appeared once. The chain links TRBV7-9 to TRBJ2-3; 8 bases fit TRBD2. J was trimmed by 3 bases and V by 5 bases; bases with no gene match: 7. The V gene's germline CDR1 is SEHNR and CDR2 FQNEAQ (reference sequence). This CDR3 comprises 15 residues. CDR3 DNA: TGTGCCAGCAGCCCCCCGGGACTAGATACAGATACGCAGTATTTT. The encoded protein is CASSPPGLDTDTQYF.

The J gene is TRBJ2-1, the V gene TRBV19, with a possible D match to TRBD2 (5 bases). Germline assignment: CDR1 LNHDA and CDR2 SQIVND (reference sequence). V lost 3 bases, J lost 9 bases, and 12 bases lay in between. CDR3 length: 13 residues. The CDR3 DNA sequence: TGTGCCAGTAGTATTTATATGGGAGCTGAGCAGTTCTTC. It translates to CASSIYMGAEQFF.

The chain combines TRBV5-4 with TRBJ2-3; TRBD2 matches at 16 bases. This CDR3 spans 17 amino acids. With 4 bases clipped from V and 4 bases from J, the junction kept 6 bases outside the gene matches. The germline gives CDR1 SGHNT, CDR2 YYREEE (reference sequence). The CDR3 reads CASSEGLAGGSADTQYF. In DNA form, the CDR3 reads TGTGCCAGCAGCGAGGGACTAGCGGGAGGGAGCGCAGATACGCAGTATTTT.

J is TRBJ1-1 and V is TRBV6-6; D not certain. V dropped 6 bases and J dropped 1 base, with 9 bases sitting between them. The CDR3 has 13 residues. The germline gives CDR1 MNHNY, CDR2 SVGAGI (reference sequence). In nucleotides, the CDR3 is TGTGCCAGCAGAAAGACAAGGAACACTGAAGCTTTCTTT. It encodes CASRKTRNTEAFF.

DNA for the CDR3: TGTGCCAGCAGCTTATTAGGGGCCGAGCAGTACTTC. This gives the protein CASSLLGAEQYF. This chain links TRBV7-6 with TRBJ2-7; tentatively, D is TRBD1 (5 bases). Germline values: CDR1 SGHVS, CDR2 FNYEAQ. CDR3 length: 12 amino acids. V lost 2 bases to trimming and J lost 6 bases, with 8 bases between them.

The chain couples TRBV27 to TRBJ2-3; 8 bases map to TRBD2. J lost 1 base, V lost 3 bases, and 6 bases had no gene match. CDR1 MNHEY and CDR2 SMNVEV come from the germline V gene (reference sequence). The CDR3 is 16 residues long. Here the CDR3 DNA reads TGTGCCAGCAGTTTTAATCCGCGGGGGGGCACAGATACGCAGTATTTT. It specifies CASSFNPRGGTDTQYF.

DNA for the CDR3: TGCGCCAGCAGCCCACTAGCGGCAATCAATGAGCAGTTCTTC. Its translation is CASSPLAAINEQFF. This chain links TRBV4-1 with TRBJ2-1; 8 bases align to TRBD2. The CDR3 runs to 14 residues. V lost 4 bases, J lost 6 bases, and 5 bases stayed unmatched. The germline V gene encodes CDR1 MGHRA and CDR2 YSYEKL.

V usage is TRBV6-6 and J usage is TRBJ1-6; D ambiguous. The CDR3 has 13 residues. Germline V gene sequence: CDR1 MNHNY, CDR2 SVGAGI (reference sequence). The germline V and J ends were trimmed by 7 bases and 4 bases, with 8 bases remaining between them. This CDR3 is CASNKRYNSPLHF. The DNA of the CDR3 is TGTGCCAGCAATAAGAGGTATAATTCACCCCTCCACTTT.

The chain couples TRBV2 to TRBJ2-2; D not certain. The CDR3 contains 14 residues. Germline V gene data show CDR1 as SNHLY and CDR2 as FYNNEI. The V gene lost 7 bases and the J gene lost 1 base, with 10 bases spanning the gap. Here the CDR3 reads CASIERLNTGELFF. The CDR3 DNA follows: TGTGCCAGCATAGAGCGCTTGAACACCGGGGAGCTGTTTTTT.

The chain is built from TRBV5-1 and TRBJ1-1; the D gene is possibly TRBD1 (6 bases). The CDR3 extends over 13 amino acids. Trimming shortened V by 4 bases and J by 6 bases, and 13 bases separated the two germline ends. The V gene's germline CDR1 is SGHRS and CDR2 YFSETQ. Written as DNA, the CDR3 is TGCGCCAGCAGCGCTTCAGGGGAGCCTGAAGCTTTCTTT. Its protein product is CASSASGEPEAFF.

V usage is TRBV5-1 and J usage is TRBJ1-1, with D unresolved. The CDR3 extends over 16 amino acids. Trimming pared 4 bases from V and 0 bases from J, leaving 16 bases between. Per the germline V gene, CDR1 is SGHRS and CDR2 is YFSETQ. For the CDR3, the DNA is TGCGCCAGCAGCCCTAAGTGGGCGGGCGTGAACACTGAAGCTTTCTTT. It specifies CASSPKWAGVNTEAFF.

V usage is TRBV27 and J usage is TRBJ2-3; 11 nucleotides match TRBD2. The CDR3 sequence is 19 residues long. Germline V lookup: CDR1 MNHEY, CDR2 SMNVEV (reference sequence). Unmatched junction bases numbered 16, after V lost 6 bases and J lost 2 bases. CDR3: CASRNYGGLLAGDTDTQYF. The DNA for the CDR3 is TGTGCCAGCAGAAATTATGGGGGTCTACTAGCGGGGGACACAGATACGCAGTATTTT.

The chain employs TRBV9 and TRBJ2-7; tentatively, D is TRBD2 (7 bases). The CDR3 totals 14 residues. CDR1 is SGDLS, CDR2 YYNGEE, per germline. V gave up 3 bases and J gave up 4 bases, with 14 bases separating them. The CDR3 DNA reads as TGTGCCAGCAGCGATGAAGGGGGAGGGTACGAGCAGTACTTC. This sequence encodes CASSDEGGGYEQYF.

The chain employs TRBV5-4 and TRBJ2-5, with a weak D call TRBD1 (6 bases). Looked up from germline, CDR1 is SGHNT and CDR2 is YYREEE (reference sequence). This CDR3 contains 13 residues. Trimming took 2 bases from V and 4 from J, leaving 9 bases between them. CDR3 DNA: TGTGCCAGCAGCTTACTAGGGGGAGAGACCCAGTACTTC. Protein sequence: CASSLLGGETQYF. Combining the CDR3 with reference TRBV5-4 and TRBJ2-5 gives the whole variable domain ETGVTQSPTHLIKTRGQQVTLRCSSQSGHNTVSWYQQALGQGPQFIFQYYREEENGRGNFPPRFSGLQFPNYSSELNVNALELDDSALYLCASSLLGGETQYFGPGTRLLVL.